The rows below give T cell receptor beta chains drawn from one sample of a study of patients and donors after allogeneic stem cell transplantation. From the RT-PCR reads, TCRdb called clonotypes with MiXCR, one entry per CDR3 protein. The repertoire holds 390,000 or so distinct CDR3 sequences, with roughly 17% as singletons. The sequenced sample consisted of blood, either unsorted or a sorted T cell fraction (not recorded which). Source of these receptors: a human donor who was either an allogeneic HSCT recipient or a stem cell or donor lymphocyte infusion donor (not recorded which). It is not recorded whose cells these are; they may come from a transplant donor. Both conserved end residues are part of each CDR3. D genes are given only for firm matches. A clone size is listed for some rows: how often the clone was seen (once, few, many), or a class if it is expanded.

CDR3 protein: CASSHPGVRPSYEQYF
CDR3 DNA: TGTGCCAGCAGCCACCCCGGCGTGAGACCATCCTACGAGCAGTACTTC
V gene: TRBV4-2
clone size: few
J gene: TRBJ2-7
D gene: -

CDR3 protein: CATSRELNYGYTF
CDR3 DNA: TGTGCCACCAGCAGAGAACTCAACTATGGCTACACCTTC
V gene: TRBV15
clone size: -
J gene: TRBJ1-2
D gene: -

CDR3 protein: CATHDRVNQPQHF
CDR3 DNA: TGTGCCACGCACGACAGGGTCAATCAGCCCCAGCATTTT
V gene: TRBV10-3
clone size: few
J gene: TRBJ1-5
D gene: TRBD1

CDR3 protein: CALSQGAHGYTF
CDR3 DNA: TGTGCCTTGTCCCAGGGGGCTCATGGCTACACCTTC
V gene: TRBV30
clone size: few
J gene: TRBJ1-2
D gene: TRBD1

CDR3 protein: CASSSGGRGDYTEAFF
CDR3 DNA: TGTGCCAGCAGTTCAGGCGGACGGGGGGATTACACTGAAGCTTTCTTT
V gene: TRBV12-3/TRBV12-4
clone size: many
J gene: TRBJ1-1
D gene: -

CDR3 protein: CASSLLRDRGVEAFF
CDR3 DNA: TGTGCCAGCAGTTTGTTACGGGACAGGGGGGTTGAAGCTTTCTTT
V gene: TRBV12-3/TRBV12-4
clone size: few
J gene: TRBJ1-1
D gene: TRBD1

CDR3 protein: CASSQWLAGGNEQFF
CDR3 DNA: TGTGCCAGCAGCCAATGGCTAGCGGGGGGGAATGAGCAGTTCTTC
V gene: TRBV4-2
clone size: -
J gene: TRBJ2-1
D gene: TRBD2

CDR3 protein: CASSPLGQTTVQETQYF
CDR3 DNA: TGTGCCAGCAGTCCCCTGGGACAGACAACCGTCCAAGAGACCCAGTACTTC
V gene: TRBV6-1
clone size: -
J gene: TRBJ2-5
D gene: TRBD1

CDR3 protein: CATGASGGAPDTQYF
CDR3 DNA: TGTGCCACCGGCGCTAGCGGGGGGGCCCCAGATACGCAGTATTTT
V gene: TRBV15
clone size: -
J gene: TRBJ2-3
D gene: TRBD2

CDR3 protein: CASSVPGQGNYEQYF
CDR3 DNA: TGTGCCAGCTCAGTACCGGGACAGGGTAACTACGAGCAGTACTTC
V gene: TRBV18
clone size: -
J gene: TRBJ2-7
D gene: TRBD1

CDR3 protein: CAGTGARSPLHF
CDR3 DNA: TGTGCGGGTACAGGGGCACGCTCACCCCTCCACTTT
V gene: TRBV2
clone size: few
J gene: TRBJ1-6
D gene: TRBD1

CDR3 protein: CASSLGQGAVYEQYF
CDR3 DNA: TGTGCCAGCAGCTTAGGCCAGGGGGCCGTGTACGAGCAGTACTTC
V gene: TRBV13
clone size: few
J gene: TRBJ2-7
D gene: TRBD1

CDR3 protein: CASSIRTGSNQPQHF
CDR3 DNA: TGTGCCAGTAGTATTCGGACAGGGAGCAATCAGCCCCAGCATTTT
V gene: TRBV19
clone size: -
J gene: TRBJ1-5
D gene: TRBD1

CDR3 protein: CASSMDPNQPQHF
CDR3 DNA: TGTGCCAGCAGCATGGACCCCAATCAGCCCCAGCATTTT
V gene: TRBV12-3/TRBV12-4
clone size: -
J gene: TRBJ1-5
D gene: -

CDR3 protein: CASTATQEPEAFF
CDR3 DNA: TGTGCCAGCACCGCAACCCAGGAACCTGAAGCTTTCTTT
V gene: TRBV2
clone size: -
J gene: TRBJ1-1
D gene: -

CDR3 protein: CAWSVGGGGNEQFF
CDR3 DNA: TGTGCCTGGAGTGTTGGCGGGGGGGGCAATGAGCAGTTCTTC
V gene: TRBV30
clone size: -
J gene: TRBJ2-1
D gene: TRBD2

CDR3 protein: CASSHDTDTQYF
CDR3 DNA: TGTGCCAGCAGCCACGACACAGATACGCAGTATTTT
V gene: TRBV3-1
clone size: few
J gene: TRBJ2-3
D gene: -

CDR3 protein: CASSVNAGAGGNEQFF
CDR3 DNA: TGTGCCAGCAGCGTGAATGCGGGAGCCGGGGGGAATGAGCAGTTCTTC
V gene: TRBV5-6
clone size: -
J gene: TRBJ2-1
D gene: TRBD2

CDR3 protein: CSATDPRGLGNTIYF
CDR3 DNA: TGCAGTGCTACAGACCCCCGCGGGTTAGGAAACACCATATATTTT
V gene: TRBV20-1
clone size: few
J gene: TRBJ1-3
D gene: -

CDR3 protein: CASSLRQTGTSGFSSYNEQFF
CDR3 DNA: TGCGCCAGCAGCTTGCGTCAGACCGGGACTAGCGGTTTCAGCTCCTACAATGAGCAGTTCTTC
V gene: TRBV5-1
clone size: few
J gene: TRBJ2-1
D gene: TRBD2

CDR3 protein: CASSSRGSTDTQYF
CDR3 DNA: TGCGCCAGCAGCTCTAGGGGAAGTACAGATACGCAGTATTTT
V gene: TRBV5-1
clone size: few
J gene: TRBJ2-3
D gene: -

CDR3 protein: CATTGSTEAFF
CDR3 DNA: TGTGCCACCACAGGGAGCACTGAAGCTTTCTTT
V gene: TRBV5-4
clone size: -
J gene: TRBJ1-1
D gene: -

CDR3 protein: CASSPSTSSGANVLTF
CDR3 DNA: TGTGCCAGCAGTCCCTCTACTTCGTCTGGGGCCAACGTCCTGACTTTC
V gene: TRBV12-3/TRBV12-4
clone size: few
J gene: TRBJ2-6
D gene: -

CDR3 protein: CASSQDEDRSKGEAFF
CDR3 DNA: TGCGCCAGCAGCCAAGATGAGGACAGATCAAAGGGTGAAGCTTTCTTT
V gene: TRBV4-1
clone size: -
J gene: TRBJ1-1
D gene: -

CDR3 protein: CASSVGGRSNIQYF
CDR3 DNA: TGTGCCAGCAGCGTAGGGGGTCGTTCAAACATTCAGTACTTC
V gene: TRBV9
clone size: few
J gene: TRBJ2-4
D gene: -

CDR3 protein: CASSSDRNNSLLHF
CDR3 DNA: TGTGCCAGCAGCTCTGACAGAAATAATTCACTCCTCCACTTT
V gene: TRBV12-3/TRBV12-4
clone size: -
J gene: TRBJ1-6
D gene: -

CDR3 protein: CASSQDLLIGDTQYF
CDR3 DNA: TGTGCCAGCAGCCAAGATCTCCTCATTGGGGATACGCAGTATTTT
V gene: TRBV4-2
clone size: -
J gene: TRBJ2-3
D gene: -

CDR3 protein: CSAPLTGTSSGEQFF
CDR3 DNA: TGCAGTGCTCCTCTCACCGGGACCAGTTCGGGTGAGCAGTTCTTC
V gene: TRBV20-1
clone size: -
J gene: TRBJ2-1
D gene: -

CDR3 protein: CASEREAPNEQFF
CDR3 DNA: TGTGCCAGCGAGCGGGAGGCGCCCAATGAGCAGTTCTTC
V gene: TRBV25-1
clone size: few
J gene: TRBJ2-1
D gene: TRBD2

CDR3 protein: CASSPRAGHNEQFF
CDR3 DNA: TGTGCCAGCAGCCCCCGGGCAGGACACAATGAGCAGTTCTTC
V gene: TRBV11-2
clone size: -
J gene: TRBJ2-1
D gene: -

CDR3 protein: CASSRALADYNEQFF
CDR3 DNA: TGTGCCAGCAGCCGAGCCCTAGCGGATTACAATGAGCAGTTCTTC
V gene: TRBV6-1
clone size: few
J gene: TRBJ2-1
D gene: TRBD2

CDR3 protein: CSVQVGRTEAFF
CDR3 DNA: TGCAGCGTCCAGGTTGGGCGCACTGAAGCTTTCTTT
V gene: TRBV29-1
clone size: -
J gene: TRBJ1-1
D gene: -

CDR3 protein: CSALGQGGYEQYF
CDR3 DNA: TGCAGTGCCCTGGGACAGGGCGGATACGAGCAGTACTTC
V gene: TRBV20-1
clone size: -
J gene: TRBJ2-7
D gene: TRBD1

CDR3 protein: CASSRRRGRPTEAFF
CDR3 DNA: TGTGCCAGCAGTCGTCGCAGGGGGCGCCCAACTGAAGCTTTCTTT
V gene: TRBV12-3/TRBV12-4
clone size: few
J gene: TRBJ1-1
D gene: TRBD1

CDR3 protein: CASSSRDRSYEQYF
CDR3 DNA: TGTGCCAGCAGCTCCCGGGACCGCTCCTACGAGCAGTACTTC
V gene: TRBV11-1
clone size: few
J gene: TRBJ2-7
D gene: -

CDR3 protein: CASSSGFPPNTEAFF
CDR3 DNA: TGTGCCAGCAGTTCAGGATTTCCCCCGAACACTGAAGCTTTCTTT
V gene: TRBV12-3/TRBV12-4
clone size: few
J gene: TRBJ1-1
D gene: -

CDR3 protein: CASSRTAGALGETQYF
CDR3 DNA: TGTGCCAGCAGCCGGACTGCGGGGGCCCTCGGGGAGACCCAGTACTTC
V gene: TRBV7-9
clone size: -
J gene: TRBJ2-5
D gene: -

CDR3 protein: CASSPYGETQYF
CDR3 DNA: TGTGCCAGCAGTCCGTACGGAGAGACCCAGTACTTC
V gene: TRBV6-2/TRBV6-3
clone size: few
J gene: TRBJ2-5
D gene: -

CDR3 protein: CASSSRTGGGTGELFF
CDR3 DNA: TGTGCCAGCAGCTCTCGGACAGGGGGCGGAACCGGGGAGCTGTTTTTT
V gene: TRBV7-9
clone size: few
J gene: TRBJ2-2
D gene: TRBD1

CDR3 protein: CASSLGHPLYEQYF
CDR3 DNA: TGCGCCAGCAGCTTGGGACACCCACTCTACGAGCAGTACTTC
V gene: TRBV5-1
clone size: many
J gene: TRBJ2-7
D gene: -

CDR3 protein: CASSLGAGEAYNEQFF
CDR3 DNA: TGTGCCAGCAGCTTAGGAGCGGGAGAGGCCTACAATGAGCAGTTCTTC
V gene: TRBV7-9
clone size: -
J gene: TRBJ2-1
D gene: TRBD2

CDR3 protein: CASSYEETRVSEAFF
CDR3 DNA: TGTGCCAGCAGTTACGAGGAAACCCGTGTCTCTGAAGCTTTCTTT
V gene: TRBV6-2/TRBV6-3
clone size: many
J gene: TRBJ1-1
D gene: -

CDR3 protein: CASTPTGSNYGYTF
CDR3 DNA: TGTGCCAGCACCCCTACGGGCAGTAACTATGGCTACACCTTC
V gene: TRBV6-2/TRBV6-3
clone size: -
J gene: TRBJ1-2
D gene: -

CDR3 protein: CSASSLSLSQPQHF
CDR3 DNA: TGCAGTGCTAGCAGCCTCAGTCTCAGTCAGCCCCAGCATTTT
V gene: TRBV20-1
clone size: -
J gene: TRBJ1-5
D gene: -

CDR3 protein: CASSSLQDTQYF
CDR3 DNA: TGTGCCAGCTCATCGTTGCAAGATACGCAGTATTTT
V gene: TRBV18
clone size: few
J gene: TRBJ2-3
D gene: -

CDR3 protein: CASSARFAGQTGELFF
CDR3 DNA: TGTGCCAGCAGTGCCCGATTTGCGGGACAAACCGGGGAGCTGTTTTTT
V gene: TRBV2
clone size: -
J gene: TRBJ2-2
D gene: -

CDR3 protein: CASSHDVKLRQLNTGELFF
CDR3 DNA: TGCGCCAGCAGCCACGACGTAAAGTTGCGACAGTTGAACACCGGGGAGCTGTTTTTT
V gene: TRBV4-1
clone size: many
J gene: TRBJ2-2
D gene: -

CDR3 protein: CASSLGTGTYSSYEQYF
CDR3 DNA: TGTGCCAGCAGTTTAGGGACAGGGACATATAGCTCCTACGAGCAGTACTTC
V gene: TRBV27
clone size: -
J gene: TRBJ2-7
D gene: TRBD1

CDR3 protein: CASSQVRGANQPQHF
CDR3 DNA: TGCGCCAGCAGCCAAGTCAGGGGAGCAAATCAGCCCCAGCATTTT
V gene: TRBV4-1
clone size: many
J gene: TRBJ1-5
D gene: -

CDR3 protein: CASQDRNQPQHF
CDR3 DNA: TGTGCCAGCCAAGACAGGAATCAGCCCCAGCATTTT
V gene: TRBV25-1
clone size: -
J gene: TRBJ1-5
D gene: -

CDR3 protein: CASSFVGGSSGLRDTQYF
CDR3 DNA: TGTGCCAGCAGCTTTGTGGGGGGCAGTTCCGGATTAAGAGATACGCAGTATTTT
V gene: TRBV7-3
clone size: -
J gene: TRBJ2-3
D gene: -

CDR3 protein: CSARDGWGRVYGYTF
CDR3 DNA: TGCAGTGCTAGAGATGGGTGGGGGCGCGTCTATGGCTACACCTTC
V gene: TRBV20-1
clone size: few
J gene: TRBJ1-2
D gene: -

CDR3 protein: CASSRHEPSGIEQYF
CDR3 DNA: TGTGCCAGCAGCCGCCATGAACCCTCCGGGATCGAGCAGTACTTC
V gene: TRBV5-4
clone size: few
J gene: TRBJ2-7
D gene: -

CDR3 protein: CASSPNQGALGEKLFF
CDR3 DNA: TGTGCCAGCAGCCCAAACCAGGGGGCGCTTGGTGAAAAACTGTTTTTT
V gene: TRBV7-3
clone size: -
J gene: TRBJ1-4
D gene: TRBD1

CDR3 protein: CATSDLTGTDTQYF
CDR3 DNA: TGTGCCACCAGTGATTTAACCGGCACAGATACGCAGTATTTT
V gene: TRBV24-1
clone size: many
J gene: TRBJ2-3
D gene: -

CDR3 protein: CASSLGYYQEAFF
CDR3 DNA: TGCGCCAGCAGCCTCGGCTATTACCAGGAAGCTTTCTTT
V gene: TRBV5-1
clone size: -
J gene: TRBJ1-1
D gene: -

CDR3 protein: CASSPREAYEQYF
CDR3 DNA: TGTGCCAGCAGCCCTAGGGAGGCCTACGAGCAGTACTTC
V gene: TRBV3-1
clone size: few
J gene: TRBJ2-7
D gene: -

CDR3 protein: CAISRVDVHTEAFF
CDR3 DNA: TGTGCCATCAGCCGAGTGGATGTTCACACTGAAGCTTTCTTT
V gene: TRBV10-3
clone size: few
J gene: TRBJ1-1
D gene: -

CDR3 protein: CASTPRLAGYNEQFF
CDR3 DNA: TGTGCCAGCACTCCTCGACTAGCGGGGTACAATGAGCAGTTCTTC
V gene: TRBV27
clone size: few
J gene: TRBJ2-1
D gene: TRBD2